This T cell receptor (beta chain) was captured by sequencing in a study of control samples from healthy donors and cancer patients. The data were produced by immunoSEQ multiplex PCR, yet TCRdb's version contains in-frame clones alone and is incomplete. The table lists about 150,000 clones, roughly 94% of them singletons. Germline CDR1 and CDR2: LGHNT and FRNRAP. Deletions cut 4 bases from V and 8 bases from J, with 26 bases between. The CDR3 spans 17 residues. The receptor was derived from a man in his forties or fifties in good health. The sequenced sample was blood. J is TRBJ1-2 and V is TRBV12-5; D perhaps matches TRBD1 (5 bases). The CDR3 DNA follows: TGTGCTAGTGGTTGTTTATGGGGGGGGTACCCCCCCAGCGGCTACACCTTC. Amino acid sequence: CASGCLWGGYPPSGYTF.